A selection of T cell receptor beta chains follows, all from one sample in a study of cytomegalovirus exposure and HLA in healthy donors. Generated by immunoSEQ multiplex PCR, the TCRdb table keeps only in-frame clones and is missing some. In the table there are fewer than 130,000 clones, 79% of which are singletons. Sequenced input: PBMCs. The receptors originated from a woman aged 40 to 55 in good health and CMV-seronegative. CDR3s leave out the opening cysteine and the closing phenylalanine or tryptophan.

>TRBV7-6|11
ASSLSTASEAF
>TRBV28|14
ASRPGDALRYNEQF
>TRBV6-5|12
ASSSLQGTQPQH
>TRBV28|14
ASSLTGGSWNNEQF
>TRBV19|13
ASSILGRVNSPLH
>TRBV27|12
ASSLWGEADTQY
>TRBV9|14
ASSVDPAISTDTQY
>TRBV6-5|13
ASSYRGQNNSPLH
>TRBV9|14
ASSVVVGGSSYGYT
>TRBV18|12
ASSPTRAEETQY
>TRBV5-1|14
ASTRQAGTFQETQY
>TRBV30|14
AWRSWQGEDTGELF
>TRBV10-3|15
AISGDAGARTNYGYT
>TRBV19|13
ASSIRTVGNSPLH
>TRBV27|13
ASSREEFSNQPQH
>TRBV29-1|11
SVPGIRRGEAF
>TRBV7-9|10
ASSSAGLGYT
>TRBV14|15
ASSPLDRDVGNTEAF
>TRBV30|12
AWSVRSGYTEAF
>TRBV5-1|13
ASSLASGGGTEAF
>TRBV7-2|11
ASRPDRGDEQF
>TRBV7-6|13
ASSQFSGRNGEQF
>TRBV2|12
ASSEQLGTFEQF
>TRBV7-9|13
ASSFSGGPAGELF
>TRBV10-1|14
ASSDNNLASTDTQY
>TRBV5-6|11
ASSLLSPYEQY
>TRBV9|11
ASSVALQETQY
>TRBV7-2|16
ASSLAGVGLAGNNEQF
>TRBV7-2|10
ASSSLGGTQY
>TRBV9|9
ASSRGGELF
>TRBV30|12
ARQIGGTSDTQY
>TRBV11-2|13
ASSPLSGVTDTQY
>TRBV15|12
ATSRDASGNEQF
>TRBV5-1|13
ASSLQQGLGNEQF
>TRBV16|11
ASSRDGLDLGF
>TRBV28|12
ASRTGGSYNEQF
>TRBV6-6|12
ASSQGGNNEKLF
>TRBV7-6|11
ASSLRDNQPQH
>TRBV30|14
AWSSSGGALGNTIY
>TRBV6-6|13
AARTGTNRNSPLH
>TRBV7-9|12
ASSLGRVGYEQY
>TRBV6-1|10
ASRSTGYEQY
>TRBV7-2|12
ASSLGRVPETQY
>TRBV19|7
APIQPQH